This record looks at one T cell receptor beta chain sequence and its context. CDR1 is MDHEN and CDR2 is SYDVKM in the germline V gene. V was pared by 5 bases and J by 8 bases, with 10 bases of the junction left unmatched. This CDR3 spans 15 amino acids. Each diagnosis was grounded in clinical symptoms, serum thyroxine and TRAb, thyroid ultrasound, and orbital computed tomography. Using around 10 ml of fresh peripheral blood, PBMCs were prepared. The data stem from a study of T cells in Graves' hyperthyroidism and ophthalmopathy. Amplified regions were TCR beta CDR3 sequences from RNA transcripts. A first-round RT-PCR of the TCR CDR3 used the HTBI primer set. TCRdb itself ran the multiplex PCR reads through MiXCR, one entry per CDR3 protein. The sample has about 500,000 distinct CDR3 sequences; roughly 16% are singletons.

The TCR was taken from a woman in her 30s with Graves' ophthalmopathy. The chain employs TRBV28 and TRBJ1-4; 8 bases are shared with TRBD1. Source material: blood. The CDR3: CASSPWTGRSEKLFF. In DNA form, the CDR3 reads TGTGCCAGCAGTCCCTGGACAGGGAGGTCGGAAAAACTGTTTTTT.